These T cell receptor beta chains were read from a single sample in a study of cytomegalovirus exposure and HLA in healthy donors. The repertoire was sequenced with immunoSEQ multiplex PCR; TCRdb's copy has only in-frame clones and lacks some. The sample holds tens of thousands of clones, over 70% seen once. The sequenced sample was PBMCs. These TCRs come from a girl aged 2 to 10 in good health and CMV-seropositive. Both conserved end residues are part of each CDR3. D genes are given only for firm matches. Rows may omit the clone size; those that give it use once, few, many or a size class.

once | - | TRBJ2-3 | TRBV30 | CALRWAGTDTQYF | TGTGCCCTTAGGTGGGCAGGCACAGATACGCAGTATTTT
- | TRBD2 | TRBJ2-1 | TRBV7-9 | CASIKAGELDEQFF | TGTGCCAGCATCAAAGCGGGGGAATTGGATGAGCAGTTCTTC
- | - | TRBJ2-3 | TRBV12-5 | CASGSSGPDTQYF | TGTGCTAGTGGTTCATCAGGGCCAGATACGCAGTATTTT
- | - | TRBJ1-1 | TRBV5-1 | CASRGGANTEAFF | TGCGCCAGCAGAGGTGGGGCGAACACTGAAGCTTTCTTT
- | TRBD1 | TRBJ2-7 | TRBV9 | CASSASGQGTYEQYF | TGTGCCAGCAGCGCCTCGGGACAGGGGACCTACGAGCAGTACTTC
- | TRBD2 | TRBJ2-1 | TRBV29-1 | CSVKKAGTSGSYNEQFF | TGCAGCGTGAAGAAGGCCGGGACTAGCGGGTCCTACAATGAGCAGTTCTTC
- | - | TRBJ1-1 | TRBV5-1 | CASSGKQGLGTEAFF | TGCGCCAGCAGCGGGAAGCAGGGTCTCGGCACTGAAGCTTTCTTT
- | TRBD1 | TRBJ2-7 | TRBV5-1 | CASSLDYIPRTGDHEQYF | TGCGCCAGCAGCTTGGATTATATCCCCCGGACAGGGGACCACGAGCAGTACTTC
- | - | TRBJ1-2 | TRBV4-1 | CASSHLSGGTNYGYTF | TGCGCCAGCAGCCATTTAAGCGGCGGTACTAACTATGGCTACACCTTC
- | - | TRBJ2-3 | TRBV7-5 | CARSFEVEDIITDTQYF | TGTGCCAGAAGCTTTGAGGTAGAGGACATCATAACAGATACGCAGTATTTT
- | TRBD1 | TRBJ2-5 | TRBV5-1 | CASRRDSEIGTQYF | TGCGCCAGCAGAAGGGACAGCGAAATTGGGACCCAGTACTTC
- | - | TRBJ1-1 | TRBV6-5 | CASVGGVAVNTEAFF | TGTGCCAGCGTTGGAGGGGTCGCTGTGAACACTGAAGCTTTCTTT
- | TRBD1 | TRBJ1-1 | TRBV13 | CASSTGQGTPTEAFF | TGTGCCAGCAGCACGGGACAGGGGACACCCACTGAAGCTTTCTTT
- | - | TRBJ2-7 | TRBV29-1 | CSVVDSLYEQYF | TGCAGCGTAGTGGACAGCCTTTACGAGCAGTACTTC
once | - | TRBJ1-1 | TRBV4-1 | CASSQGTMNTEAFF | TGCGCCAGCTCCCAGGGCACTATGAACACTGAAGCTTTCTTT
- | TRBD1 | TRBJ1-2 | TRBV6-5 | CASSLDRVYGYTF | TGTGCCAGCAGCTTGGACAGGGTCTATGGCTACACCTTC
few | - | TRBJ2-4 | TRBV19 | CASSIGLAKNIQYF | TGTGCCAGTAGTATCGGTCTAGCCAAAAACATTCAGTACTTC
- | - | TRBJ1-5 | TRBV5-3 | CARSLGICRGRRDQPQHF | TGTGCCAGAAGCTTGGGAATTTGTCGAGGGAGGAGAGATCAGCCCCAGCATTTT
- | TRBD1 | TRBJ2-7 | TRBV19 | CASSPSGQASYEQYF | TGTGCCAGTAGTCCATCGGGACAGGCCTCCTACGAGCAGTACTTC
- | TRBD1 | TRBJ2-7 | TRBV4-3 | CASSQASGGSYEQYF | TGCGCCAGCAGCCAAGCCTCAGGGGGCTCCTACGAGCAGTACTTC
- | - | TRBJ1-1 | TRBV2 | CASSDRLNTEAFF | TGTGCCAGCAGCGACAGGTTGAACACTGAAGCTTTCTTT
- | - | TRBJ1-1 | TRBV6-5 | CASSYSTGVRDTEAFF | TGTGCCAGCAGTTACTCGACGGGGGTGCGGGACACTGAAGCTTTCTTT
- | TRBD1 | TRBJ1-1 | TRBV4-2 | CASSQWGEQGDAEAFF | TGTGCCAGCAGCCAGTGGGGAGAACAGGGGGATGCTGAAGCTTTCTTT
- | - | TRBJ1-2 | TRBV28 | CASSLERQYYGYTF | TGTGCCAGCAGTTTAGAGCGACAGTACTATGGCTACACCTTC
- | TRBD2 | TRBJ2-7 | TRBV5-4 | CASSLGTRGHEQYF | TGTGCCAGCAGCTTGGGGACTAGAGGCCACGAGCAGTACTTC
- | TRBD1 | TRBJ1-5 | TRBV28 | CASSSDRGRPQHF | TGTGCCAGCAGTTCCGACAGGGGCAGGCCCCAGCATTTT
- | - | TRBJ1-1 | TRBV27 | CATGRLEAFF | TGTGCCACCGGCCGACTTGAAGCTTTCTTT
- | - | TRBJ2-7 | TRBV2 | CASSEGLEQYF | TGTGCCAGCAGTGAGGGCCTCGAGCAGTACTTC
- | - | TRBJ1-5 | TRBV29-1 | CSGGGGPNQPQHF | TGCAGCGGAGGGGGGGGTCCCAATCAGCCCCAGCATTTT
- | - | TRBJ2-4 | TRBV7-2 | CASSLGGGEGKNIQYF | TGTGCCAGCAGCTTAGGAGGGGGGGAGGGCAAAAACATTCAGTACTTC
- | - | TRBJ1-4 | TRBV18 | CASSPRRQATNEKLFF | TGTGCCAGCTCACCGAGAAGACAGGCAACTAATGAAAAACTGTTTTTT
- | TRBD2 | TRBJ2-7 | TRBV29-1 | CSVGDSGRREQYF | TGCAGCGTTGGTGATAGCGGGAGACGCGAGCAGTACTTC
- | - | TRBJ2-7 | TRBV7-2 | CASSSTVFSSYEQYF | TGTGCCAGCAGTTCGACAGTCTTTAGCTCCTACGAGCAGTACTTC
few | TRBD2 | TRBJ2-1 | TRBV5-1 | CASSLALADYNEQFF | TGCGCCAGCAGCTTGGCACTAGCGGATTACAATGAGCAGTTCTTC
few | - | TRBJ1-4 | TRBV19 | CASRGGLEKLFF | TGTGCCAGTAGGGGAGGGTTGGAAAAACTGTTTTTT
- | TRBD2 | TRBJ2-3 | TRBV30 | CAWKRTSGSTDTQYF | TGTGCCTGGAAAAGGACTAGCGGCAGCACAGATACGCAGTATTTT
- | TRBD1 | TRBJ2-4 | TRBV6-6 | CASSRTGGLAKNIQYF | TGTGCCAGCAGCAGAACAGGGGGCCTAGCCAAAAACATTCAGTACTTC
- | - | TRBJ1-1 | TRBV27 | CASSRGTEAFF | TGTGCCAGCTCCAGGGGAACTGAAGCTTTCTTT
- | - | TRBJ1-2 | TRBV10-3 | CAISSGINYGYTF | TGTGCCATCTCCTCGGGGATTAACTATGGCTACACCTTC
- | - | TRBJ1-2 | TRBV4-3 | CASSQDRGSTLLANYGYTF | TGCGCCAGCAGCCAAGATCGTGGCAGCACCTTGCTAGCTAACTATGGCTACACCTTC
once | - | TRBJ2-1 | TRBV27 | CASSARGNNEQFF | TGTGCCAGCAGTGCCAGGGGCAACAATGAGCAGTTCTTC
once | - | TRBJ1-5 | TRBV19 | CASSIGTAGQPQHF | TGTGCCAGTTCGATCGGGACTGCCGGTCAGCCCCAGCATTTT
- | TRBD1 | TRBJ1-1 | TRBV5-4 | CASSPRGQTGGSGAEAFF | TGTGCCAGCAGCCCAAGGGGGCAGACAGGGGGCAGTGGCGCTGAAGCTTTCTTT
- | TRBD2 | TRBJ2-2 | TRBV4-1 | CASSQVLADTGELFF | TGCGCCAGCAGCCAAGTGCTAGCGGACACCGGGGAGCTGTTTTTT
- | TRBD2 | TRBJ2-6 | TRBV11-2 | CASSRLAGGSGANVLTF | TGTGCCAGCAGCCGACTAGCGGGAGGCTCTGGGGCCAACGTCCTGACTTTC
- | - | TRBJ2-3 | TRBV2 | CASRGDGIPGGPTDTQYF | TGTGCCAGCCGCGGGGACGGGATCCCGGGCGGCCCCACGGATACGCAGTATTTT
- | - | TRBJ2-1 | TRBV15 | CATSRTGFGTAEQFF | TGTGCCACCAGCAGAACAGGGTTTGGGACGGCTGAGCAGTTCTTC
once | - | TRBJ1-2 | TRBV5-1 | CASSPDYGYTF | TGCGCCAGCAGCCCCGACTATGGCTACACCTTC
- | TRBD2 | TRBJ2-1 | TRBV29-1 | CSGSMGLVNEQFF | TGCAGCGGGAGCATGGGACTAGTAAATGAGCAGTTCTTC
- | TRBD2 | TRBJ2-7 | TRBV28 | CASSPTTTPGLQTYEQYF | TGTGCCAGCAGTCCGACTACCACACCGGGACTACAAACATACGAGCAGTACTTC
- | TRBD2 | TRBJ2-7 | TRBV30 | CAWGGLAGSYEQYF | TGTGCCTGGGGAGGACTAGCGGGGTCCTACGAGCAGTACTTC
- | - | TRBJ2-5 | TRBV30 | CAWDPQVQETQYF | TGTGCCTGGGATCCACAGGTTCAAGAGACCCAGTACTTC
- | TRBD1 | TRBJ1-5 | TRBV6-1 | CASGTGGNQPQHF | TGTGCCAGCGGGACAGGGGGCAATCAGCCCCAGCATTTT
- | - | TRBJ2-3 | TRBV4-1 | CASSPKYLSDTQYF | TGCGCCAGCAGCCCTAAGTATTTGTCAGATACGCAGTATTTT
- | TRBD1 | TRBJ1-2 | TRBV6-1 | CASSAPKGQRSGYTF | TGTGCCAGCAGTGCACCTAAGGGACAGAGGTCAGGCTACACCTTC